A selection of T cell receptor beta chains follows, all from one sample in a study of shared clonotypes between healthy human individuals. TCRdb keeps only in-frame clones here, not all; method: immunoSEQ multiplex PCR. The sample has fewer than 1.6 million clones, approximately 98.5% seen once; the top ten hold about 0.34%. The sample comprised naive CD4+ T cells sorted from blood. These receptors were collected from a man aged 25-45 years in good health. Each CDR3 is given with its conserved first and last residue. Each record gives: D gene, J gene, V gene, clone size, CDR3 DNA, CDR3 protein. D genes are given only for firm matches. The size entry is marked missing in some rows and otherwise reads once, few, many or a size class.

d_gene: .
j_gene: TRBJ2-3
v_gene: TRBV28
abundance: .
CDR3nt: TGTGCCAGCTCAACAGATACGCAGTATTTT
CDR3aa: CASSTDTQYF

d_gene: .
j_gene: TRBJ2-7
v_gene: TRBV2
abundance: once
CDR3nt: TGTGCCAGCAGTGATCAGAGACTATTCCACGAGCAGTACTTC
CDR3aa: CASSDQRLFHEQYF

d_gene: .
j_gene: TRBJ2-3
v_gene: TRBV7-6
abundance: .
CDR3nt: TGTGCCAGCAGCTTAAGTGCCAACACAGATACGCAGTATTTT
CDR3aa: CASSLSANTDTQYF

d_gene: TRBD2
j_gene: TRBJ2-3
v_gene: TRBV18
abundance: .
CDR3nt: TGTGCCAGCTCACCCCGGACTAGCGAGGGCACAGATACGCAGTATTTT
CDR3aa: CASSPRTSEGTDTQYF

d_gene: TRBD1
j_gene: TRBJ2-7
v_gene: TRBV28
abundance: .
CDR3nt: TGTGCCAGCAGTGGGGGACAGCAATACTTAGAGCAGTACTTC
CDR3aa: CASSGGQQYLEQYF

d_gene: TRBD1
j_gene: TRBJ2-1
v_gene: TRBV11-2
abundance: .
CDR3nt: TGTGCCAGCAGCTTAGTTCGTTCCTCGGGACAGGGTGACAATGAGCAGTTCTTC
CDR3aa: CASSLVRSSGQGDNEQFF

d_gene: TRBD2
j_gene: TRBJ2-3
v_gene: TRBV6-1
abundance: .
CDR3nt: TGTGCCAGCAGTCCATTAGCGGGAAGCACAGATACGCAGTATTTT
CDR3aa: CASSPLAGSTDTQYF

d_gene: .
j_gene: TRBJ2-1
v_gene: TRBV29-1
abundance: .
CDR3nt: TGCAGCGTTGGAGGACTTGAGCAGATCTTC
CDR3aa: CSVGGLEQIF

d_gene: .
j_gene: TRBJ2-6
v_gene: TRBV5-5
abundance: .
CDR3nt: TGTGCCAGCAGCGCCGGCAGGATGGATTACTCTGGGGCCAACGTCCTGACTTTC
CDR3aa: CASSAGRMDYSGANVLTF

d_gene: .
j_gene: TRBJ1-1
v_gene: TRBV6-6
abundance: .
CDR3nt: TGTGCCAGCAGCCGCCCTCGGGCGAACACTGAAGCTTTCTTT
CDR3aa: CASSRPRANTEAFF

d_gene: .
j_gene: TRBJ1-5
v_gene: TRBV7-6
abundance: .
CDR3nt: TGTGCCAGCAGCCTGGACCTCGGGAATCAGCCCCAGCATTTT
CDR3aa: CASSLDLGNQPQHF

d_gene: TRBD1
j_gene: TRBJ2-7
v_gene: TRBV6-6
abundance: .
CDR3nt: TGTGCCAGCAGTAAGCCGGGACAGGGGGGCGAGCAGTACTTC
CDR3aa: CASSKPGQGGEQYF

d_gene: .
j_gene: TRBJ2-5
v_gene: TRBV11-1
abundance: .
CDR3nt: TGTGCCAGCAGATCGAGGAGTCGGGAAGAGACCCAGTACTTC
CDR3aa: CASRSRSREETQYF

d_gene: TRBD2
j_gene: TRBJ2-5
v_gene: TRBV10-3
abundance: .
CDR3nt: TGTGCCACGACCGGGACTAGCGGGAAAGCACGAGAGACCCAGTACTTC
CDR3aa: CATTGTSGKARETQYF

d_gene: .
j_gene: TRBJ2-3
v_gene: TRBV6-1
abundance: .
CDR3nt: TGTGCCAGCAGTGATCTGGCGGCAGGAGACACAGATACGCAGTATTTT
CDR3aa: CASSDLAAGDTDTQYF

d_gene: .
j_gene: TRBJ1-3
v_gene: TRBV5-1
abundance: .
CDR3nt: TGCGCCAGCAGCCTTAGACGGAGCTCTGGAAACACCATATATTTT
CDR3aa: CASSLRRSSGNTIYF

d_gene: .
j_gene: TRBJ2-5
v_gene: TRBV5-1
abundance: once
CDR3nt: TGCGCCAGCAGCTTGGTCGGCCCTGAGACCCAGTACTTC
CDR3aa: CASSLVGPETQYF

d_gene: .
j_gene: TRBJ2-3
v_gene: TRBV10-3
abundance: .
CDR3nt: TGTGCCATCAACTTGGGGATAAGCACAGATACGCAGTATTTT
CDR3aa: CAINLGISTDTQYF

d_gene: TRBD1
j_gene: TRBJ2-7
v_gene: TRBV2
abundance: .
CDR3nt: TGTGCCAGCAACCAAGTTTCGGGACAGGGCTACGAGCAGTACTTC
CDR3aa: CASNQVSGQGYEQYF

d_gene: .
j_gene: TRBJ2-7
v_gene: TRBV6-1
abundance: .
CDR3nt: TGTGCCAGCAGCGCGGGACAGACAACCTACGAGCAGTACTTC
CDR3aa: CASSAGQTTYEQYF

d_gene: .
j_gene: TRBJ1-2
v_gene: TRBV11-2
abundance: .
CDR3nt: TGTGCCAGCAGCTTGGGGTACACCTATGGCTACACCTTC
CDR3aa: CASSLGYTYGYTF

d_gene: TRBD2
j_gene: TRBJ2-7
v_gene: TRBV7-8
abundance: .
CDR3nt: TGTGCCAGCACCGAGGGGGCTAGCGGGAGCTACGAGCAGTACTTC
CDR3aa: CASTEGASGSYEQYF

d_gene: .
j_gene: TRBJ1-2
v_gene: TRBV18
abundance: .
CDR3nt: TGTGCCAGCACCCGGGCGGGTTCGAGCTATGGCTACACCTTC
CDR3aa: CASTRAGSSYGYTF

d_gene: .
j_gene: TRBJ1-5
v_gene: TRBV7-2
abundance: .
CDR3nt: TGTGCCAGCAGCTTAGCAGACACGGGCCGGTTTAGCAATCAGCCCCAGCATTTT
CDR3aa: CASSLADTGRFSNQPQHF

d_gene: TRBD1
j_gene: TRBJ2-2
v_gene: TRBV28
abundance: .
CDR3nt: TGTGCCAGCAGAATATCCCGTTGGGGGACAGGGTATACCGGGGAGCTGTTTTTT
CDR3aa: CASRISRWGTGYTGELFF

d_gene: TRBD2
j_gene: TRBJ2-1
v_gene: TRBV29-1
abundance: .
CDR3nt: TGCAGCGTTGTATTAGGGCGACTAGCGGGAGTACAGAGCCCCTACAATGAGCAGTTCTTC
CDR3aa: CSVVLGRLAGVQSPYNEQFF

d_gene: TRBD2
j_gene: TRBJ2-7
v_gene: TRBV5-1
abundance: .
CDR3nt: TGCGCCAGCAGCTTGGTTCGGGGGGCCTACGAGCAGTACTTC
CDR3aa: CASSLVRGAYEQYF

d_gene: .
j_gene: TRBJ2-1
v_gene: TRBV9
abundance: .
CDR3nt: TGTGCCAGCAGCGTAAGGACTGGAGGTTACAATGAGCAGTTCTTC
CDR3aa: CASSVRTGGYNEQFF

d_gene: TRBD1
j_gene: TRBJ2-3
v_gene: TRBV28
abundance: .
CDR3nt: TGTGCCAGCTGGGACAGATACACAGATACGCAGTATTTT
CDR3aa: CASWDRYTDTQYF

d_gene: .
j_gene: TRBJ2-2
v_gene: TRBV9
abundance: .
CDR3nt: TGTGCCAGCAGGGGGGGACTGCGGGACACCGGGGAGCTGTTTTTT
CDR3aa: CASRGGLRDTGELFF

d_gene: .
j_gene: TRBJ2-5
v_gene: TRBV15
abundance: .
CDR3nt: TGTGCCACCAGCAGAGTTAGGGGTTTACAAGAGACCCAGTACTTC
CDR3aa: CATSRVRGLQETQYF

d_gene: .
j_gene: TRBJ2-7
v_gene: TRBV10-3
abundance: .
CDR3nt: TGTGCCATCAGTGGACAGGCGAGGGGCTACGAGCAGTACTTC
CDR3aa: CAISGQARGYEQYF